Below are 32 T cell receptor beta chains sequenced from a single sample in a study of blood T cell repertoires in COVID-19. This table comes from immunoSEQ multiplex PCR, and its TCRdb copy is limited to in-frame clones, with some not included. The sample contains a few hundred thousand clones, around 87% of which appear only once. Sequenced material: peripheral blood. The receptors here all came from a woman aged 50 to 60 who had recovered from COVID-19.

The chain links TRBV27 to TRBJ2-5; D perhaps matches TRBD1 (6 bases). V shed 5 bases and J shed 1 base, with 11 bases lying between them. CDR1 is MNHEY, CDR2 SMNVEV, per germline (reference sequence). The CDR3 runs to 14 residues. CDR3 nucleotide sequence: TGTGCCAGCAGTGGGCAACAGGGCCAAGAGACCCAGTACTTC. This sequence encodes CASSGQQGQETQYF.

The chain has TRBV6-1 and TRBJ2-5; 13 bases are a match to TRBD2. Germline loops: CDR1 MNHNS, CDR2 SASEGT. The CDR3 is 16 residues long. The junction had 5 bases not matched to a gene; V was cut back by 2 bases and J by 5 bases. CDR3 DNA: TGTGCCAGCAGTGAAACTAGCGGGGGGGCCCGGGAGACCCAGTACTTC. Its protein is CASSETSGGARETQYF.

The genes are TRBV7-2 and TRBJ1-6, with TRBD1 identical over 7 bases. V trimming: 1 base; J trimming: 5 bases; junction bases outside the gene matches: 5. The CDR3 runs 16 residues. Germline loops: CDR1 SGHTA, CDR2 FQGNSA. The CDR3 DNA is TGTGCCAGCAGCTTAGACAGGGGCGAGAATAATTCACCCCTCCACTTT. Amino acid sequence: CASSLDRGENNSPLHF. Supplemented by reference TRBV7-2 and TRBJ1-6, the full variable domain reads GAGVSQSPSNKVTEKGKDVELRCDPISGHTALYWYRQSLGQGLEFLIYFQGNSAPDKSGLPSDRFSAERTGGSVSTLTIQRTQQEDSAVYLCASSLDRGENNSPLHFGNGTRLTVT.

The J gene is TRBJ1-5, the V gene TRBV28, with 9 nucleotides matching TRBD1. The CDR3 totals 15 residues. V shed 6 bases and J 7 bases; nucleotides not matched to a gene: 10. Per the germline V gene, CDR1 is MDHEN and CDR2 is SYDVKM. CDR3 sequence: CASRHTGQGFQPQHF. CDR3 sequence (DNA): TGTGCCAGCAGGCATACGGGACAGGGCTTCCAGCCCCAGCATTTT. The entire variable domain, with the rest obtained from reference TRBV28 and TRBJ1-5, is as follows: DVKVTQSSRYLVKRTGEKVFLECVQDMDHENMFWYRQDPGLGLRLIYFSYDVKMKEKGDIPEGYSVSREKKERFSLILESASTNQTSMYLCASRHTGQGFQPQHFGDGTRLSIL.

The rearrangement links TRBV10-3 to TRBJ2-7; 10 nucleotides match TRBD2. V lost 8 bases, J lost 1 base, and 8 bases stayed unmatched. Germline V gene lookup returns CDR1 ENHRY and CDR2 SYGVKD. The CDR3 is 15 residues long. The CDR3 loop is CAIRGLAAASYEQYF. DNA of the CDR3: TGTGCCATCCGCGGACTAGCGGCGGCTTCCTACGAGCAGTACTTC.

The chain couples TRBV25-1 to TRBJ2-3, with 14 positions matching TRBD2. Trimming at V came to 2 bases and at J to 9 bases, leaving 7 bases not matched to a gene. Germline V CDR1 and CDR2: MGHDK, SYGVNS. This CDR3 has 16 residues. This CDR3 reads CASSEGTSGSLTTQYF. The CDR3 DNA reads TGTGCCAGCAGTGAAGGGACTAGCGGGAGCTTGACAACGCAGTATTTT. Complete variable domain (other parts from reference TRBV25-1 and TRBJ2-3): EADIYQTPRYLVIGTGKKITLECSQTMGHDKMYWYQQDPGMELHLIHYSYGVNSTEKGDLSSESTVSRIRTEHFPLTLESARPSHTSQYLCASSEGTSGSLTTQYFGPGTRLTVL.

The chain links TRBV5-8 to TRBJ2-3, with 10 bases matching TRBD2. The CDR3 is 16 amino acids. The germline V gene encodes CDR1 SGHTS and CDR2 YDEGEE. The V segment lost 1 base and the J segment 0 bases; nucleotides outside the gene matches: 2. The CDR3 spells CASSLLAGGSTDTQYF. Written as DNA, the CDR3 is TGTGCCAGCAGCTTGTTAGCGGGAGGAAGCACAGATACGCAGTATTTT.

The count of this clone is one. The chain links TRBV6-2 or TRBV6-3 to TRBJ1-1, with 9 bases that match TRBD1. Unmatched junction bases numbered 9, after V lost 6 bases and J lost 1 base. Germline V gives CDR1 MNHEY, CDR2 SVGEGT. CDR3 size: 16 residues. The CDR3 DNA reads TGTGCCAGCAGCTCAACAGGGGGCTATGGGAACACTGAAGCTTTCTTT. Translated, it gives CASSSTGGYGNTEAFF.

The chain joins TRBV7-2 to TRBJ2-1, with 9 bases identical to TRBD1. CDR3 length: 16 amino acids. CDR1 and CDR2 (germline): SGHTA, FQGNSA. V dropped 4 bases and J dropped 6; count of bases not matched to a gene: 10. The CDR3 protein is CASSSPPGTGLNEQFF. The CDR3 nucleotides read TGTGCCAGCAGCTCACCTCCCGGGACAGGGCTCAATGAGCAGTTCTTC.

This clone was observed a few times. The chain combines TRBV12-3 or TRBV12-4 with TRBJ1-1; D is perhaps TRBD1 (5 bases). CDR3 size: 13 residues. Trimming shortened V by 5 bases and J by 0 bases, and 7 bases separated the two germline ends. In DNA form, the CDR3 reads TGTGCCAGCAGTGCGACAGTGAACACTGAAGCTTTCTTT. Its protein is CASSATVNTEAFF.

Regarding this clone: The same CDR3 arises from other DNA sequences in this sample as well. This rearrangement joins TRBV5-6 to TRBJ2-1; tentative D call: TRBD1 (6 bases). Trimming stripped 2 bases from V and 9 bases from J, with 6 bases between. The CDR3 covers 11 residues. In germline, CDR1 is SGHDT, CDR2 YYEEEE. CDR3 sequence reads: CASSLGGEQFF. The DNA for the CDR3 is TGTGCCAGCAGCTTAGGGGGTGAGCAGTTCTTC.

The rearrangement uses TRBV30 and TRBJ2-5; 8 bases match TRBD2. Germline V gives CDR1 GTSNPN, CDR2 SVGIG (reference sequence). CDR3 size: 13 residues. The V gene end was trimmed by 0 bases and the J gene end by 5 bases; junction bases not matched to a gene: 2. Here the CDR3 reads CAWSVRGGETQYF. CDR3 in DNA: TGTGCCTGGAGTGTACGGGGGGGGGAGACCCAGTACTTC.

The chain uses TRBV7-3 and TRBJ1-1, with D unresolved. V gave up 6 bases and J gave up 4 bases, with 12 bases separating them. The CDR3 loop spans 13 amino acids. The germline CDR1 and CDR2 sequences are SGHTA and FQGTGA. The CDR3 DNA is TGTGCCAGCAGTGAGGCAGCCTTCACTGAAGCTTTCTTT. Amino acids: CASSEAAFTEAFF. Looking up the rest from reference TRBV7-3 and TRBJ1-1 gives the full variable domain: GAGVSQTPSNKVTEKGKYVELRCDPISGHTALYWYRQSLGQGPEFLIYFQGTGAADDSGLPNDRFFAVRPEGSVSTLKIQRTERGDSAVYLCASSEAAFTEAFFGQGTRLTVV.

This chain uses TRBV6-5 with TRBJ1-2, with TRBD1 matching 7 bases. The CDR3 has 14 residues. Looked up from germline, CDR1 is MNHEY and CDR2 is SVGAGI. The junction had 9 bases not matched to a gene; V was cut back by 7 bases and J by 4 bases. CDR3 DNA sequence: TGTGCCAGCAAAAGAACAGGGGATCCCTATGGCTACACCTTC. Encoded protein: CASKRTGDPYGYTF.

The chain couples TRBV20-1 to TRBJ1-5; D remains unclear. The CDR3 runs to 14 residues. Germline V CDR1 and CDR2: DFQATT, SNEGSKA (reference sequence). Trimming cost V 3 bases and J 4 bases, with 13 bases left between them. Here the CDR3 reads CSASSVERNQPQHF. The CDR3 nucleotides read TGCAGTGCTAGTTCGGTTGAGAGAAATCAGCCCCAGCATTTT.

The V call is TRBV5-1, the J call TRBJ2-2; 16 bases are shared with TRBD2. This CDR3 has 15 residues. CDR1 is SGHRS and CDR2 is YFSETQ in the germline V gene. With 7 bases clipped from V and 3 bases from J, the junction kept 0 bases outside the gene matches. CDR3 bases: TGCGCCAGCGGGACTAGCGGGAGGGACACCGGGGAGCTGTTTTTT. Protein: CASGTSGRDTGELFF.

V is TRBV28 and J is TRBJ2-7; TRBD1 matches 10 bases. V was pared by 5 bases and J by 6 bases, with 4 bases of the junction left unmatched. The CDR3 has 13 residues. Germline CDR1 and CDR2: MDHEN and SYDVKM. CDR3 residues: CASSDRGRSEQYF. The CDR3 coding sequence is TGTGCCAGCAGTGACAGGGGGCGTAGCGAGCAGTACTTC.

The V call is TRBV27, the J call TRBJ2-7; weak D call: TRBD2 (6 bases). There are 14 residues in the CDR3. V lost 7 bases to trimming and J lost 2 bases, with 15 bases between them. The germline V gene has CDR1 MNHEY and CDR2 SMNVEV (reference sequence). The chain's CDR3 is CASTPWGEAYEQYF. CDR3 DNA: TGTGCCAGCACTCCGTGGGGGGAGGCCTACGAGCAGTACTTC.

This chain connects TRBV28 to TRBJ1-1, with TRBD1 as a possible D gene (5 bases). The CDR3 extends over 15 amino acids. Trimming removed 6 bases at V and 4 bases at J, with 18 bases between. Germline lookup yields CDR1 MDHEN and CDR2 SYDVKM. The CDR3 sequence is CASRHTTDSSTEAFF. In DNA form, the CDR3 reads TGTGCCAGCAGACACACTACCGACAGTAGCACTGAAGCTTTCTTT.

The chain combines TRBV4-3 with TRBJ2-7; TRBD1 agrees at 7 bases. Germline trimming cut 3 bases from V and 1 base from J; bases unmatched to any gene: 6. The CDR3 contains 15 residues. Germline assignment: CDR1 LGHNA and CDR2 YSLEER. The CDR3 protein is CASSHRWDSSYEQYF. The CDR3 DNA is TGCGCCAGCAGCCACCGCTGGGACAGTTCCTACGAGCAGTACTTC.

The V and J genes are TRBV7-2 and TRBJ2-1; 9 nucleotides agree with TRBD2. Germline CDR1 is SGHTA and CDR2 is FQGNSA. The trim removed 6 bases at V and 5 bases at J, leaving 11 bases unmatched. The CDR3 has 16 residues. The CDR3 spells CASSTRLLAGNNEQFF. In DNA, the CDR3 is TGTGCCAGCAGTACTCGGCTACTAGCGGGTAACAATGAGCAGTTCTTC.

The chain is built from TRBV15 and TRBJ1-5, with D uncertain. CDR1 and CDR2 from the germline V gene are LNHNV and YYDKDF (reference sequence). The CDR3 consists of 13 residues. V shed 1 base and J shed 7 bases, with 8 bases lying between them. CDR3 nucleotides: TGTGCCACCAGCAGAGGGGCTTCACAGCCCCAGCATTTT. It translates to CATSRGASQPQHF.

This rearrangement joins TRBV14 to TRBJ2-1; tentative D call: TRBD2 (6 bases). CDR1 is SGHDN, CDR2 FVKESK, per germline. CDR3 size: 16 residues. V was cut by 4 bases and J by 4 bases, with 17 bases left in between. CDR3 loop: CASSPSWTGVYNEQFF. In DNA, the CDR3 is TGTGCCAGCAGCCCAAGTTGGACGGGAGTATACAATGAGCAGTTCTTC. Full variable domain (rest looked up from reference TRBV14 and TRBJ2-1): EAGVTQFPSHSVIEKGQTVTLRCDPISGHDNLYWYRRVMGKEIKFLLHFVKESKQDESGMPNNRFLAERTGGTYSTLKVQPAELEDSGVYFCASSPSWTGVYNEQFFGPGTRLTVL.

This clone appeared a single time. The chain links TRBV6-6 to TRBJ2-1; 7 nucleotides align to TRBD1. CDR1 is MNHNY, CDR2 SVGAGI, per germline (reference sequence). This CDR3 is built from 16 residues. The V gene end was trimmed by 7 bases and the J gene end by 0 bases; junction bases not matched to a gene: 9. The CDR3 sequence: CASTAPGGFSYNEQFF. For the CDR3, the DNA is TGTGCCAGCACTGCCCCAGGGGGTTTCTCCTACAATGAGCAGTTCTTC.

The chain recombines TRBV3-1 (or the pseudogene TRBV3-2) with TRBJ1-1; D remains ambiguous. This CDR3 contains 13 residues. Trimming left V 0 bases short and J 8 bases short, with 10 bases between. Per the germline V gene, CDR1 is LGHDT and CDR2 is YNNKEL (reference sequence). The CDR3 DNA reads as TGTGCCAGCAGCCAAGATATATGGCTCGAAGCTTTCTTT. Its protein product is CASSQDIWLEAFF.

This chain links TRBV28 with TRBJ2-2, with 7 bases identical to TRBD2. Germline CDR1 MDHEN, CDR2 SYDVKM. The CDR3 covers 14 residues. With V trimmed by 8 bases and J by 2 bases, 5 bases remained unmatched. The CDR3 sequence is CASRRTRNTGELFF. As DNA, the CDR3 is TGTGCCAGCCGACGGACTAGAAACACCGGGGAGCTGTTTTTT.

The J gene is TRBJ2-1, the V gene TRBV3-1 (or the pseudogene TRBV3-2), with unresolved D. This CDR3 region has 17 residues. Trimming pared 3 bases from V and 0 bases from J, leaving 15 bases between. Germline CDR1 and CDR2: LGHDT and YNNKEL (reference sequence). The CDR3 region is CASSQSNSPSSYNEQFF. CDR3 coding DNA: TGTGCCAGCAGCCAGTCTAACAGCCCGAGCTCCTACAATGAGCAGTTCTTC.

The chain recombines TRBV9 with TRBJ1-4, with D unclear. CDR1 is SGDLS and CDR2 is YYNGEE in the germline V gene. There are 17 residues in the CDR3. Trimming stripped 4 bases from V and 0 bases from J, with 16 bases between. CDR3 residues: CASSPRQGYSTNEKLFF. For the CDR3, the DNA is TGTGCCAGCAGCCCGCGACAAGGCTATTCAACTAATGAAAAACTGTTTTTT.

The chain couples TRBV5-4 to TRBJ2-5, with 9 nucleotides matching TRBD1. Germline CDR1 SGHNT, CDR2 YYREEE (reference sequence). Trimming took 4 bases from V and 3 from J; bases not matched to a gene: 4. The CDR3 covers 14 residues. The CDR3 spells CASSSTGGEETQYF. In nucleotides, the CDR3 is TGTGCCAGCAGCAGTACAGGGGGCGAAGAGACCCAGTACTTC.

The genes are TRBV7-2 and TRBJ2-3; perhaps TRBD1 as D (5 bases). V lost 6 bases and J 8 bases, leaving 15 bases between the germline ends. The CDR3 has 13 amino acids. Per germline, CDR1 SGHTA and CDR2 FQGNSA. CDR3 coding DNA: TGTGCCAGCAGTCCCAATGGTAGGGGTACGCAGTATTTT. It encodes CASSPNGRGTQYF.

The chain employs TRBV6-8 and TRBJ2-7; D uncertain. This CDR3 is built from 13 residues. Germline V gives CDR1 MNHGY, CDR2 SAAAGT. Trimming took off 3 bases at V and 4 bases at J, with 10 bases between the two ends. The CDR3, as DNA: TGTGCCAGCAGTTATCTCAGTTTATACGAGCAGTACTTC. This sequence encodes CASSYLSLYEQYF.

The chain recombines TRBV4-2 with TRBJ2-2, with a tentative D call TRBD1 (6 bases). The germline V gene has CDR1 LGHNA and CDR2 YNFKEQ. Trimming removed 8 bases from V and 4 bases from J, with 11 bases in between. There are 13 residues in the CDR3. CDR3 nucleotides: TGTGCCAGCTACAGGGAAGGCACCGGGGAGCTGTTTTTT. Its translation is CASYREGTGELFF.